These 17 T cell receptor beta chains originate from one sample sequenced in a study of blood T cell repertoires in COVID-19. This table comes from immunoSEQ multiplex PCR, and its TCRdb copy is limited to in-frame clones, with some not included. In the table there are about 480,000 clones, about 89% of which are singletons. The sample taken for sequencing was peripheral blood. All receptors derive from a woman aged 45-59 years with COVID-19, enrolled during active disease.

The chain couples TRBV6-5 to TRBJ1-2; TRBD1 matches at 7 bases. Germline loops: CDR1 MNHEY, CDR2 SVGAGI. With 6 bases clipped from V and 6 bases from J, the junction kept 7 bases outside the gene matches. This CDR3 region has 13 residues. Written as DNA, the CDR3 is TGTGCCAGCAGGGTCGACAGGGCCGATGGCTACACCTTC. It codes for CASRVDRADGYTF.

The chain couples TRBV5-4 to TRBJ1-1; tentatively, D is TRBD1 (6 bases). V was clipped by 2 bases and J by 5 bases, with 16 bases between them. The CDR3 extends over 15 amino acids. The germline V gene has CDR1 SGHNT and CDR2 YYREEE (reference sequence). The CDR3 reads CASSLPRSGDTEAFF. In nucleotides, the CDR3 is TGTGCCAGCAGCTTACCTCGCTCAGGGGATACTGAAGCTTTCTTT. Filled out from reference TRBV5-4 and TRBJ1-1, the complete variable domain reads ETGVTQSPTHLIKTRGQQVTLRCSSQSGHNTVSWYQQALGQGPQFIFQYYREEENGRGNFPPRFSGLQFPNYSSELNVNALELDDSALYLCASSLPRSGDTEAFFGQGTRLTVV.

V gene TRBV5-1 combines with J gene TRBJ2-3; 11 nucleotides line up with TRBD2. After removal of 4 bases from V and 2 bases from J, the junction contained 6 bases not matched to a gene. The CDR3 length is 16 residues. Germline CDR1 reads SGHRS; CDR2 reads YFSETQ. CDR3 protein: CASSRASGGYTDTQYF. The CDR3 nucleotides are TGCGCCAGCAGCCGGGCTAGCGGGGGGTACACAGATACGCAGTATTTT.

This clone showed up just once. The chain couples TRBV6-1 to TRBJ1-4, with TRBD1 as a possible D gene (5 bases). The CDR3 is made up of 15 amino acids. Germline V CDR1 and CDR2: MNHNS, SASEGT. V was clipped by 1 base and J by 4 bases, with 10 bases between them. In nucleotides, the CDR3 is TGTGCCAGCAGTGAAGTTCGGGGGGTTAATGAAAAACTGTTTTTT. This gives the protein CASSEVRGVNEKLFF.

This chain uses TRBV21-1 with TRBJ2-2; the table's D call of TRBD2 was not tested on the DNA. TRBV21-1 is a pseudogene segment. The CDR3 length is 14 residues. CDR3 in amino acids: CASSSPGDTGELFF. CDR3 bases: TGTGCCAGCAGCAGCCCGGGAGATACCGGGGAGCTGTTTTTT.

As regards this clone: Other DNA variants within this sample encode the same CDR3. The chain is built from TRBV9 and TRBJ1-1; no firm D call. Germline V gives CDR1 SGDLS, CDR2 YYNGEE. CDR3 length equals 15 residues. Trimming took off 0 bases at V and 0 bases at J, with 9 bases between the two ends. The DNA for the CDR3 is TGTGCCAGCAGCGTAGCTGGAGGTATGAACACTGAAGCTTTCTTT. Residues: CASSVAGGMNTEAFF. Full variable domain (outside the CDR3, taken from reference TRBV9 and TRBJ1-1): DSGVTQTPKHLITATGQRVTLRCSPRSGDLSVYWYQQSLDQGLQFLIQYYNGEERAKGNILERFSAQQFPDLHSELNLSSLELGDSALYFCASSVAGGMNTEAFFGQGTRLTVV.

This sequence joins TRBV6-6 and TRBJ2-7; 8 bases map to TRBD1. V shed 6 bases and J 0 bases; nucleotides not matched to a gene: 4. The CDR3 length is 14 residues. Looked up from germline, CDR1 is MNHNY and CDR2 is SVGAGI (reference sequence). CDR3 coding DNA: TGTGCCAGCAGGCTACAGGGGGGCTCCTACGAGCAGTACTTC. The encoded protein is CASRLQGGSYEQYF.

This rearrangement joins TRBV5-1 to TRBJ1-2; 9 bases match TRBD1. V lost 5 bases to trimming and J lost 9 bases; unmatched junction nucleotides: 14. Germline values: CDR1 SGHRS, CDR2 YFSETQ. The CDR3 consists of 15 residues. CDR3: CASSHRGPPRDSYTF. The CDR3 DNA sequence: TGCGCCAGCAGTCACAGGGGGCCGCCGAGGGATAGCTACACCTTC.

There are a few counts of this clone. The chain's CDR3 is CASSQDSFQGMNTEAFF. The CDR3 DNA sequence: TGCGCCAGCAGCCAAGATTCTTTCCAGGGGATGAACACTGAAGCTTTCTTT. The rearrangement joins TRBV4-1 to TRBJ1-1; maybe TRBD1 (6 bases). The CDR3 extends over 17 amino acids. Germline lookup yields CDR1 MGHRA and CDR2 YSYEKL. V was cut by 0 bases and J by 0 bases, with 14 bases left in between.

The genes are TRBV6-5 and TRBJ1-1, with D uncertain. This CDR3 is 15 amino acids long. V was clipped by 2 bases and J by 0 bases, with 10 bases between them. Looked up from germline, CDR1 is MNHEY and CDR2 is SVGAGI. Written as DNA, the CDR3 is TGTGCCAGCAGTTACGATCCGGGAATGAACACTGAAGCTTTCTTT. The encoded protein is CASSYDPGMNTEAFF.

The genes are TRBV5-4 and TRBJ2-3, with 7 bases that match TRBD2. The V segment lost 3 bases and the J segment 4 bases; nucleotides outside the gene matches: 2. Germline CDR1 SGHNT, CDR2 YYREEE (reference sequence). There are 13 residues in the CDR3. The CDR3 DNA sequence: TGTGCCAGCAGCTATGGGAGGGCAGATACGCAGTATTTT. It encodes CASSYGRADTQYF.

This chain joins TRBV19 and TRBJ2-6; TRBD1 agrees at 11 bases. Germline values: CDR1 LNHDA, CDR2 SQIVND (reference sequence). V lost 11 bases, J lost 4 bases, and 13 bases stayed unmatched. The CDR3 runs 17 residues. The CDR3 protein is CASTGGQGASGANVLTF. CDR3 sequence (DNA): TGTGCCTCTACGGGAGGACAGGGGGCCTCCGGGGCCAACGTCCTGACTTTC.

The chain carries TRBV12-3 or TRBV12-4 and TRBJ1-1; maybe TRBD1 (6 bases). V was clipped by 6 bases and J by 6 bases, with 14 bases between them. There are 13 residues in the CDR3. This chain's CDR3 is CASSLRGSAEAFF. The CDR3 DNA follows: TGTGCCAGCAGCCTCAGGGGATCGGCTGAAGCTTTCTTT.

The chain links TRBV6-5 to TRBJ1-3; D gene ambiguous. The V and J ends lost 6 bases and 7 bases respectively, with 19 bases between them. CDR3 length: 15 residues. Per the germline V gene, CDR1 is MNHEY and CDR2 is SVGAGI. As DNA, the CDR3 is TGTGCCAGCAGAGACGACCTAGTACCGGGGAACACCATATATTTT. Translation gives CASRDDLVPGNTIYF.

This clone has more than one count but fewer than ten. The rearrangement uses TRBV30 and TRBJ2-2; a possible D gene is TRBD2 (7 bases). V was cut by 8 bases and J by 2 bases, with 15 bases left in between. Per germline, CDR1 GTSNPN and CDR2 SVGIG (reference sequence). The CDR3 loop spans 14 amino acids. The CDR3 is CARGRGPNTGELFF. In nucleotides, the CDR3 is TGTGCCCGCGGGCGGGGGCCAAACACCGGGGAGCTGTTTTTT.

The rearrangement uses TRBV3-1 (or the pseudogene TRBV3-2) and TRBJ2-6; 7 nucleotides match TRBD1. V trimming: 3 bases; J trimming: 2 bases; junction bases outside the gene matches: 10. Per the germline V gene, CDR1 is LGHDT and CDR2 is YNNKEL (reference sequence). This CDR3 contains 18 residues. The CDR3 DNA is TGTGCCAGCAGCCATTCCACAGGGGAAAGGGCTGGGGCCAACGTCCTGACTTTC. Translation gives CASSHSTGERAGANVLTF.

This clone was seen once. V gene TRBV4-2 combines with J gene TRBJ1-4; D perhaps matches TRBD1 (6 bases). Trimming removed 1 base at V and 1 base at J, with 7 bases between. Germline V gene data show CDR1 as LGHNA and CDR2 as YNFKEQ. The CDR3 is 15 amino acids. The CDR3 DNA is TGTGCCAGCAGCCAAGTACAGGGAACTAATGAAAAACTGTTTTTT. As protein: CASSQVQGTNEKLFF.